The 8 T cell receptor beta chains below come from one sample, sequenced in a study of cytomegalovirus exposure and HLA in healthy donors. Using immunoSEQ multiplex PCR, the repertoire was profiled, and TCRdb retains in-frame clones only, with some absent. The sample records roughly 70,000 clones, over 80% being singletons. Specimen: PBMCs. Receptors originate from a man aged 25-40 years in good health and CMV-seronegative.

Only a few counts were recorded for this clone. DNA of the CDR3: TGTGCCAGCAGCCCTAAGGGGGCGGACTATGGCTACACCTTC. The encoded protein is CASSPKGADYGYTF. The chain couples TRBV11-3 to TRBJ1-2; 7 nucleotides line up with TRBD1. Losses at the gene ends were 5 bases for V and 3 bases for J; bases not matched to a gene: 6. CDR1 SGHNT and CDR2 YENEEA come from the germline V gene. This CDR3 has 14 amino acids.

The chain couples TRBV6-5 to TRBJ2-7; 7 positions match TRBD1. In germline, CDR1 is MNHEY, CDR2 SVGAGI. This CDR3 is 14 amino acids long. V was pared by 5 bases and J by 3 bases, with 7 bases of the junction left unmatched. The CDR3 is CASSMTGFGYEQYF. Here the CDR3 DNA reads TGTGCCAGCAGTATGACAGGGTTCGGCTACGAGCAGTACTTC.

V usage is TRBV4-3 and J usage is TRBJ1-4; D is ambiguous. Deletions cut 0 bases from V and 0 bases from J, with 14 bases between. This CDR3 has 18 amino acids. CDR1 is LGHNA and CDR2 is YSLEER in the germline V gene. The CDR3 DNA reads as TGCGCCAGCAGCCAAGATGTAGCCGGCGTTGCAACTAATGAAAAACTGTTTTTT. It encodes CASSQDVAGVATNEKLFF.

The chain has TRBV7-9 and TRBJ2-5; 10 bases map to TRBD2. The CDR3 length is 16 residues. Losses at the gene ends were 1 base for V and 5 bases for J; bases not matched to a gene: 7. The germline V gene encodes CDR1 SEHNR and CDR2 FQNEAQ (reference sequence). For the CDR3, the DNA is TGTGCCAGCAGCTTAGGCCTAGCGGGGGCTTCTGAGACCCAGTACTTC. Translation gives CASSLGLAGASETQYF.

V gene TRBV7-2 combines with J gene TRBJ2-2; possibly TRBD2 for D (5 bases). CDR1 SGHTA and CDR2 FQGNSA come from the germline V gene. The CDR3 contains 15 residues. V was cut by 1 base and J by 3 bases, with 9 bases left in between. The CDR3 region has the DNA TGTGCCAGCAGCTTAGGAGGGTCCTACACCGGGGAGCTGTTTTTT. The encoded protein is CASSLGGSYTGELFF. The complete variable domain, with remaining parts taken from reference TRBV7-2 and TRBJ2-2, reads GAGVSQSPSNKVTEKGKDVELRCDPISGHTALYWYRQSLGQGLEFLIYFQGNSAPDKSGLPSDRFSAERTGGSVSTLTIQRTQQEDSAVYLCASSLGGSYTGELFFGEGSRLTVL.

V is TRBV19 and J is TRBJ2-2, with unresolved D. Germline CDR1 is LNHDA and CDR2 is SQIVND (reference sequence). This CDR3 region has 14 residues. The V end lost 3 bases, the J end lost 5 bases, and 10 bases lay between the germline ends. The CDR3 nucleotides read TGTGCCAGTAGTATTCTCTGGAGTACCGGGGAGCTGTTTTTT. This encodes CASSILWSTGELFF.

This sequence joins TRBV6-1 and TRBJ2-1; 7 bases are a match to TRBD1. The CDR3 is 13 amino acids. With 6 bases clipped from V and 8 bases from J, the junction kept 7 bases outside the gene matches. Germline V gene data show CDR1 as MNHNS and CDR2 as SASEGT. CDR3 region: CASRPQGPDEQFF. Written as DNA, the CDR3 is TGTGCCAGCAGACCACAGGGGCCAGATGAGCAGTTCTTC.

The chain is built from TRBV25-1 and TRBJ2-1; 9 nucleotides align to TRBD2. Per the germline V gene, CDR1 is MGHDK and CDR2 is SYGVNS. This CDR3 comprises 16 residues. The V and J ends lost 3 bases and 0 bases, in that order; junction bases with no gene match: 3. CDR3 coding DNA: TGTGCCAGCAGTGACCCTAGCGGGAACTCCTACAATGAGCAGTTCTTC. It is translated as CASSDPSGNSYNEQFF.